Following are 28 T cell receptor beta chains from one sample sequenced in a study of T cells after yellow fever vaccination. TCRdb processed the 5' RACE reads anew with MiXCR; each CDR3 protein has one entry. The sample has 200,000 to 300,000 distinct CDR3 sequences; 3.6% are singletons. Sequencing was performed on PBMCs, taken 15 days after the yellow fever booster vaccination. The receptors were sampled from a man younger than 35 who received the YFV17D yellow fever vaccine.

This clonotype occurred many times. The rearrangement links TRBV5-6 to TRBJ1-5; D is unclear. The CDR3 length is 14 residues. Germline assignment: CDR1 SGHDT and CDR2 YYEEEE. Trimming stripped 2 bases from V and 6 bases from J, with 12 bases between. The CDR3 nucleotides read TGTGCCAGCAGCTTTAGAGGGTTCGGTCAGCCCCAGCATTTT. It yields the protein CASSFRGFGQPQHF.

In this sample, this clonotype turned up many times. The chain recombines TRBV6-6 with TRBJ1-3; 8 bases fit TRBD1. From germline, CDR1 is MNHNY and CDR2 SVGAGI (reference sequence). This CDR3 is built from 16 residues. V dropped 6 bases and J dropped 0; count of bases not matched to a gene: 7. CDR3 nucleotide sequence: TGTGCCAGCAGCCAGGGACAGGCCCACTCTGGAAACACCATATATTTT. This encodes CASSQGQAHSGNTIYF.

This clonotype rates as medium-sized. The chain couples TRBV7-2 to TRBJ2-5; D perhaps matches TRBD2 (7 bases). CDR3 size: 17 residues. V lost 5 bases and J 0 bases, leaving 19 bases between the germline ends. Looked up from germline, CDR1 is SGHTA and CDR2 is FQGNSA. CDR3 sequence: CASSPRGGGGYQETQYF. The CDR3 DNA reads TGTGCCAGCAGCCCGCGCGGGGGAGGGGGGTACCAAGAGACCCAGTACTTC. The whole variable domain, remainder taken from reference TRBV7-2 and TRBJ2-5, is GAGVSQSPSNKVTEKGKDVELRCDPISGHTALYWYRQSLGQGLEFLIYFQGNSAPDKSGLPSDRFSAERTGGSVSTLTIQRTQQEDSAVYLCASSPRGGGGYQETQYFGPGTRLLVL.

This clonotype was seen ten or more times. J is TRBJ2-1 and V is TRBV7-2, with 8 nucleotides matching TRBD1. With V trimmed by 3 bases and J by 14 bases, 6 bases remained unmatched. CDR1 and CDR2 from the germline V gene are SGHTA and FQGNSA. The CDR3 totals 12 residues. CDR3 DNA sequence: TGTGCCAGCAGCTTTACTGGACAGGGAAAGTTCTTC. It translates to CASSFTGQGKFF.

The chain has TRBV7-2 and TRBJ1-1; tentatively, D is TRBD1 (6 bases). With 2 bases removed from V and 1 base from J, the gap between germline ends came to 8 bases. The CDR3 length is 14 residues. In germline, CDR1 is SGHTA, CDR2 FQGNSA. CDR3 nucleotide sequence: TGTGCCAGCAGCTTATCAGGGGAGAACACTGAAGCTTTCTTT. Translated, it gives CASSLSGENTEAFF.

This clonotype was seen ten or more times. The chain has TRBV5-1 and TRBJ2-1, with 8 bases lining up with TRBD2. Germline assignment: CDR1 SGHRS and CDR2 YFSETQ. V was pared by 0 bases and J by 0 bases, with 8 bases of the junction left unmatched. The CDR3 has 18 residues. The CDR3 loop reads CASSLAGSGGGSYNEQFF. The DNA for the CDR3 is TGCGCCAGCAGCTTGGCGGGCAGCGGGGGAGGCTCCTACAATGAGCAGTTCTTC.

This clonotype was observed many times. The V call is TRBV7-2, the J call TRBJ1-3; D gene ambiguous. The length of the CDR3 is 13 residues. Germline V gives CDR1 SGHTA, CDR2 FQGNSA. V lost 0 bases and J lost 4, with 4 bases in between. The CDR3, as DNA: TGTGCCAGCAGCTTAGCGACAGGAAACACCATATATTTT. Translating gives CASSLATGNTIYF.

This clonotype was seen many times. This chain links TRBV5-1 with TRBJ2-6; D is unclear. Germline CDR1 reads SGHRS; CDR2 reads YFSETQ. With 4 bases removed from V and 3 bases from J, the gap between germline ends came to 17 bases. The CDR3 has 17 amino acids. CDR3 DNA sequence: TGCGCCAGCAGCACACAGCCTTCGAAGGTTGGGGCCAACGTCCTGACTTTC. Translation: CASSTQPSKVGANVLTF.

This clonotype appeared many times. This chain uses TRBV4-1 with TRBJ2-2; TRBD1 or TRBD2 may be the D gene (6 bases each). This CDR3 is built from 15 residues. Between the trimmed V and J ends, which lost 3 bases and 6 bases, there was a span of 14 bases. Per the germline V gene, CDR1 is MGHRA and CDR2 is YSYEKL. The CDR3 is CASSQRWGAPGELFF. CDR3 DNA sequence: TGCGCCAGCAGCCAGAGATGGGGGGCCCCCGGGGAGCTGTTTTTT.

This clonotype has ten or more counts. The rearrangement joins TRBV5-1 to TRBJ2-3, with D maybe TRBD2 (6 bases). V was shortened by 2 bases and J by 6 bases, with 13 bases between the two germline ends. The CDR3 loop spans 14 amino acids. CDR1 and CDR2 from the germline V gene are SGHRS and YFSETQ. The CDR3 region is CASSFRAEGDTQYF. DNA for the CDR3: TGCGCCAGCAGCTTTAGGGCGGAGGGGGATACGCAGTATTTT.

This clonotype was observed at least ten times. The CDR3 DNA reads TGTGCCAGCAGCTTAGCCCCCGCAGGGAGGAAAGAGACCCAGTACTTC. It is translated as CASSLAPAGRKETQYF. This chain connects TRBV7-2 to TRBJ2-5; TRBD2 might be the D (6 bases). The V end lost 0 bases, the J end lost 3 bases, and 14 bases lay between the germline ends. Germline V gene data show CDR1 as SGHTA and CDR2 as FQGNSA. The CDR3 length is 16 residues.

In this sample, this clonotype turned up many times. This chain uses TRBV4-3 with TRBJ1-3; D remains unclear. CDR3 length equals 13 residues. Trimming left V 0 bases short and J 7 bases short, with 7 bases between. The germline V gene has CDR1 LGHNA and CDR2 YSLEER. The CDR3 spells CASSQDFSNTIYF. CDR3 sequence (DNA): TGCGCCAGCAGCCAAGATTTTTCGAACACCATATATTTT.

The V and J genes are TRBV20-1 and TRBJ2-1; 9 positions match TRBD1. From germline, CDR1 is DFQATT and CDR2 SNEGSKA (reference sequence). This CDR3 spans 16 amino acids. The V segment lost 5 bases and the J segment 1 base; nucleotides outside the gene matches: 9. In DNA, the CDR3 is TGCAGTGCTTCTACCGGGACAGGGTTGTCCTACAATGAGCAGTTCTTC. Residues: CSASTGTGLSYNEQFF.

This clonotype has at least ten counts. This chain connects TRBV7-3 to TRBJ2-7; D is uncertain. Germline CDR1 SGHTA, CDR2 FQGTGA. Trimming removed 5 bases at V and 0 bases at J, with 17 bases between. This CDR3 comprises 16 residues. The CDR3 coding sequence is TGTGCCAGCAGCCCCCAGGTGGGATTACTCTCCTACGAGCAGTACGTC. Translated, it gives CASSPQVGLLSYEQYV.

This clonotype was recorded many times. The rearrangement joins TRBV6-5 to TRBJ2-7; the match to TRBD1 covers 7 bases. V lost 4 bases and J lost 5; bases outside the gene matches: 8. The CDR3 totals 14 residues. CDR1 MNHEY and CDR2 SVGAGI come from the germline V gene. For the CDR3, the DNA is TGTGCCAGCAGTTCCTTGGACAGGCCGCACGAGCAGTACGTC. Amino acid sequence: CASSSLDRPHEQYV.

The table lists this clonotype with a few counts. The V gene is TRBV13, the J gene TRBJ2-5, with 7 bases identical to TRBD1. The CDR3 is 16 residues long. From germline, CDR1 is PRHDT and CDR2 FYEKMQ (reference sequence). Trimming took 8 bases from V and 5 from J; bases not matched to a gene: 17. In DNA form, the CDR3 reads TGTGCCAGCGCCCGACAGGGTACGTTATTTGAGGAGACCCAGTACTTC. It specifies CASARQGTLFEETQYF.

This clonotype has at least ten counts. This chain uses TRBV29-1 with TRBJ2-3; a weak D match, TRBD1 (6 bases). This CDR3 contains 14 residues. Germline values: CDR1 SQVTM, CDR2 ANQGSEA. The V end lost 6 bases, the J end lost 1 base, and 14 bases lay between the germline ends. This CDR3 is CSVAPRGGTDTQYF. In nucleotides, the CDR3 is TGCAGCGTGGCCCCCAGGGGCGGCACAGATACGCAGTATTTT.

This clonotype was detected ten times or more. The gene calls are TRBV11-2 and TRBJ1-2; 12 bases map to TRBD1. CDR1 and CDR2 from the germline V gene are SGHAT and FQNNGV. The CDR3 runs to 16 residues. The trim removed 4 bases at V and 5 bases at J, leaving 8 bases unmatched. The CDR3 DNA is TGTGCCAGCAGCTCTCAACTGGGACAGGGGGCTTATGGCTACACCTTC. It yields the protein CASSSQLGQGAYGYTF. The full variable domain, its missing parts supplied by reference TRBV11-2 and TRBJ1-2, is EAGVAQSPRYKIIEKRQSVAFWCNPISGHATLYWYQQILGQGPKLLIQFQNNGVVDDSQLPKDRFSAERLKGVDSTLKIQPAKLEDSAVYLCASSSQLGQGAYGYTFGSGTRLTVV.

This clonotype was detected a few times. The chain links TRBV6-2 or TRBV6-3 to TRBJ1-1; D may be TRBD1 (6 bases). Germline values: CDR1 MNHEY, CDR2 SVGEGT. This CDR3 region has 14 residues. V was clipped by 8 bases and J by 8 bases, with 21 bases between them. CDR3 DNA: TGTGCCAGCTTCCGGGACATGGTTACCGTGGAAGCTTTCTTT. It codes for CASFRDMVTVEAFF.

In its sample, this clonotype was seen many times. The chain links TRBV12-3 or TRBV12-4 to TRBJ2-1, with TRBD1 matching over 9 bases. V trimming: 3 bases; J trimming: 7 bases; junction bases outside the gene matches: 4. This CDR3 spans 14 amino acids. This chain's CDR3 is CASSFGTGRNEQFF. CDR3 nucleotides: TGTGCCAGCAGTTTCGGGACAGGGAGGAATGAGCAGTTCTTC.

This clonotype was counted at least ten times. CDR3 amino acids: CASRLGPTDTQYF. The CDR3 DNA is TGTGCCAGCAGGCTTGGTCCCACAGATACGCAGTATTTT. The chain is built from TRBV7-2 and TRBJ2-3; no definite D call. This CDR3 region has 13 residues. V lost 6 bases to trimming and J lost 2 bases, with 9 bases between them. Germline assignment: CDR1 SGHTA and CDR2 FQGNSA.

Ten or more counts support this clonotype. A much more abundant neighbour one base away suggests this may be a read error. CDR3 sequence reads: CASSLYYNEQFF. The CDR3 DNA sequence: TGTGCCAGCAGCTTATACTACAATGAGCAGTTCTTC. This chain joins TRBV7-2 and TRBJ2-1, with D unclear. The CDR3 totals 12 residues. V was shortened by 2 bases and J by 3 bases, with 2 bases between the two germline ends. Germline-derived CDR1 and CDR2 are SGHTA and FQGNSA. Full variable domain (outside the CDR3, taken from reference TRBV7-2 and TRBJ2-1): GAGVSQSPSNKVTEKGKDVELRCDPISGHTALYWYRQSLGQGLEFLIYFQGNSAPDKSGLPSDRFSAERTGGSVSTLTIQRTQQEDSAVYLCASSLYYNEQFFGPGTRLTVL.

This clonotype was found many times. This rearrangement joins TRBV19 to TRBJ2-7, with a possible D match to TRBD2 (6 bases). V was clipped by 4 bases and J by 6 bases, with 16 bases between them. The germline CDR1 and CDR2 sequences are LNHDA and SQIVND (reference sequence). The CDR3 totals 14 residues. The CDR3 nucleotides are TGTGCCAGTAGTACCACGATACTAGCTGCCGAGCAGTACGTC. This encodes CASSTTILAAEQYV.

There are a few counts of this clonotype. V usage is TRBV20-1 and J usage is TRBJ1-5; D unclear. The V and J ends lost 6 bases and 3 bases respectively, with 12 bases between them. Germline loops: CDR1 DFQATT, CDR2 SNEGSKA (reference sequence). This CDR3 is 13 amino acids long. The CDR3 sequence is CSAYHGYNQPQHF. Written as DNA, the CDR3 is TGCAGTGCCTACCACGGCTACAATCAGCCCCAGCATTTT.

This clonotype was seen ten or more times. Here the CDR3 DNA reads TGCAGCGTTGGTGCGACCCAGGGAGATACGCAGTATTTT. Residues: CSVGATQGDTQYF. The chain carries TRBV29-1 and TRBJ2-3; maybe TRBD1 (5 bases). The CDR3 has 13 amino acids. Germline loops: CDR1 SQVTM, CDR2 ANQGSEA. The V end was cut by 4 bases, the J end by 5 bases, with 13 bases between.

In its sample, this clonotype was seen many times. The chain has TRBV9 and TRBJ2-3; TRBD1 agrees at 8 bases. The junction had 4 bases not matched to a gene; V was cut back by 2 bases and J by 5 bases. The CDR3 consists of 14 residues. The germline V gene encodes CDR1 SGDLS and CDR2 YYNGEE. The DNA of the CDR3 is TGTGCCAGCAGCGTGGACAGGGCGGTAGATACGCAGTATTTT. Its translation is CASSVDRAVDTQYF.

A few counts support this clonotype. The rearrangement uses TRBV6-6 and TRBJ2-1, with TRBD2 as a possible D gene (6 bases). Germline values: CDR1 MNHNY, CDR2 SVGAGI (reference sequence). The CDR3 extends over 13 amino acids. V was trimmed by 0 bases and J by 9 bases, leaving 9 bases between them. CDR3 residues: CASSYSGGPEQFF. The CDR3 DNA is TGTGCCAGCAGTTACTCGGGGGGTCCTGAGCAGTTCTTC.

This clonotype was observed at least ten times. This chain joins TRBV18 and TRBJ2-3; D gene uncertain. Germline lookup yields CDR1 KGHSH and CDR2 LQKENI. Trimming removed 6 bases at V and 6 bases at J, with 19 bases between. CDR3 length equals 15 residues. Written as DNA, the CDR3 is TGTGCCAGCTCCACAATGGACCCGGCCCAGGATACGCAGTATTTT. Translation gives CASSTMDPAQDTQYF.